The 22 T cell receptor beta chains below all came from one sample that was sequenced in a study of CD8 T cells in ankylosing spondylitis. Their recognized antigens are unknown. Study results and limitations: Characteristic of ankylosing spondylitis blood, it appeared, was a TCR beta motif comprising about 8 highly homologous variants.

One entry per CDR3 protein, called by TCRdb with MiXCR from the 5' RACE reads. The sample has approximately 500,000 distinct CDR3 sequences, about 12% seen once; the top ten hold about 6.8%. The sample comprised blood, either unsorted or a sorted T cell fraction (not recorded which). These receptors all come from a male donor with ankylosing spondylitis.

This clonotype showed up just a few times. The rearrangement links TRBV6-5 to TRBJ1-3; D possibly corresponds to TRBD1 (6 bases). CDR3 length equals 17 residues. Germline loops: CDR1 MNHEY, CDR2 SVGAGI. The ends were cut back, 2 bases at V and 0 bases at J, with 14 bases in the middle. The CDR3 bases are TGTGCCAGCAGTTACGGTAACAGGGTACGCTCTGGAAACACCATATATTTT. Protein sequence: CASSYGNRVRSGNTIYF.

The sample holds a few counts of this clonotype. The gene calls are TRBV14 and TRBJ2-1; 7 bases align to TRBD1. Germline CDR1 reads SGHDN; CDR2 reads FVKESK. V lost 4 bases, J lost 7 bases, and 10 bases stayed unmatched. There are 15 residues in the CDR3. CDR3 nucleotides: TGTGCCAGCAGCCCCTTACGAACGACAGGGAATGAGCAGTTCTTC. Its protein product is CASSPLRTTGNEQFF. The full variable domain, with the rest looked up from reference TRBV14 and TRBJ2-1, is EAGVTQFPSHSVIEKGQTVTLRCDPISGHDNLYWYRRVMGKEIKFLLHFVKESKQDESGMPNNRFLAERTGGTYSTLKVQPAELEDSGVYFCASSPLRTTGNEQFFGPGTRLTVL.

The V and J genes are TRBV7-9 and TRBJ2-2; 10 positions agree with TRBD1. The V gene's germline CDR1 is SEHNR and CDR2 FQNEAQ (reference sequence). After removal of 5 bases from V and 9 bases from J, the junction contained 3 bases not matched to a gene. The CDR3 extends over 13 amino acids. DNA for the CDR3: TGTGCCAGCAGCCCGGGACAGGGGAGGGAGCTGTTTTTT. Residues: CASSPGQGRELFF.

The chain carries TRBV12-3 or TRBV12-4 and TRBJ1-2, with D uncertain. The V end was cut by 5 bases, the J end by 4 bases, with 11 bases between. CDR3 length: 13 residues. The CDR3 spells CASSLTSVYGYTF. DNA of the CDR3: TGTGCCAGCAGTCTGACATCGGTCTATGGCTACACCTTC.

A remark on this clonotype: This may come from a read error, since a much larger clone is one base off. DNA of the CDR3: TGTGCCACCAGTGAGACAACTAACTATGGCTACACCTTC. Amino acids: CATSETTNYGYTF. This chain links TRBV24-1 with TRBJ1-2; D not resolved. The CDR3 consists of 13 residues. V shed 4 bases and J shed 0 bases, with 5 bases lying between them. Germline CDR1 KGHDR, CDR2 SFDVKD.

This sequence joins TRBV10-3 and TRBJ2-5; no clear D gene. CDR1 and CDR2 from the germline V gene are ENHRY and SYGVKD. The CDR3 covers 13 residues. V shed 6 bases and J shed 2 bases, with 10 bases lying between them. The CDR3 region is CAISADLQETQYF. The DNA of the CDR3 is TGTGCCATCAGCGCCGACTTGCAAGAGACCCAGTACTTC.

The CDR3 loop reads CATSEPQGVANTGELFF. The CDR3 DNA is TGTGCCACCAGTGAACCGCAGGGGGTGGCGAACACCGGGGAGCTGTTTTTT. The chain is built from TRBV24-1 and TRBJ2-2; 7 positions match TRBD1. This CDR3 is built from 17 residues. The V and J ends lost 4 bases and 0 bases, in that order; junction bases with no gene match: 7. Germline-derived CDR1 and CDR2 are KGHDR and SFDVKD.

The chain has TRBV28 and TRBJ2-1; 12 bases are shared with TRBD2. J gave up 5 bases and V 10 bases, and 6 bases lay outside the gene matches. Germline V gene sequence: CDR1 MDHEN, CDR2 SYDVKM. This CDR3 has 14 residues. The CDR3 spells CATRLAGVNNEQFF. The CDR3 coding sequence is TGTGCCACCCGACTAGCGGGAGTCAACAATGAGCAGTTCTTC.

This clonotype was seen more than once but under ten times. The chain recombines TRBV5-4 with TRBJ2-4, with D maybe TRBD2 (6 bases). Germline assignment: CDR1 SGHNT and CDR2 YYREEE (reference sequence). V shed 4 bases and J shed 8 bases, with 13 bases lying between them. The CDR3 sequence is 13 residues long. The chain's CDR3 is CASSQAGADIQYF. CDR3 nucleotide sequence: TGTGCCAGCAGCCAAGCGGGTGCGGACATTCAGTACTTC.

The table lists this clonotype with many counts. This sequence joins TRBV5-1 and TRBJ2-7, with D possibly being TRBD2 (5 bases). The CDR3 sequence is 13 residues long. CDR1 is SGHRS and CDR2 is YFSETQ in the germline V gene. Trimming shortened V by 6 bases and J by 6 bases, and 16 bases separated the two germline ends. In DNA form, the CDR3 reads TGCGCCAGCAACTCGGTAGAGGGTTCCGAGCAGTACTTC. Translating gives CASNSVEGSEQYF.

The sample holds a few counts of this clonotype. J is TRBJ2-1 and V is TRBV11-3; 12 bases agree with TRBD2. CDR1 is SGHNT, CDR2 YENEEA, per germline. J lost 9 bases, V lost 3 bases, and 6 bases had no gene match. There are 15 residues in the CDR3. The CDR3 is CASSFSPLAGGEQFF. The CDR3 bases are TGTGCCAGCAGCTTCTCCCCACTAGCGGGAGGTGAGCAGTTCTTC.

The V and J genes are TRBV5-1 and TRBJ2-5; 9 bases are shared with TRBD1. With 4 bases clipped from V and 5 bases from J, the junction kept 6 bases outside the gene matches. The germline V gene has CDR1 SGHRS and CDR2 YFSETQ. The CDR3 has 14 amino acids. Written as DNA, the CDR3 is TGCGCCAGCAGCCCTACAGGGGGCCAGGAGACCCAGTACTTC. It is translated as CASSPTGGQETQYF. Drawing the rest from reference TRBV5-1 and TRBJ2-5, the complete variable domain is KAGVTQTPRYLIKTRGQQVTLSCSPISGHRSVSWYQQTPGQGLQFLFEYFSETQRNKGNFPGRFSGRQFSNSRSEMNVSTLELGDSALYLCASSPTGGQETQYFGPGTRLLVL.

This clonotype was seen more than once but under ten times. The gene calls are TRBV6-5 and TRBJ2-5; D call uncertain. The CDR3 is 11 residues long. Germline V gene data show CDR1 as MNHEY and CDR2 as SVGAGI. The V and J ends lost 6 bases and 1 base respectively, with 3 bases between them. CDR3 sequence: CASRVQETQYF. The CDR3 nucleotides read TGTGCCAGCAGGGTCCAAGAGACCCAGTACTTC.

This rearrangement joins TRBV2 to TRBJ2-7; D unresolved. The V gene's germline CDR1 is SNHLY and CDR2 FYNNEI. V was shortened by 6 bases and J by 2 bases, with 8 bases between the two germline ends. The CDR3 extends over 12 amino acids. The CDR3 is CASSPSAYEQYF. CDR3 sequence (DNA): TGTGCCAGCAGCCCCAGCGCCTACGAGCAGTACTTC.

This clonotype occurred many times. V usage is TRBV7-9 and J usage is TRBJ1-4; D perhaps matches TRBD1 (5 bases). The length of the CDR3 is 15 residues. V was pared by 1 base and J by 6 bases, with 12 bases between. Germline assignment: CDR1 SEHNR and CDR2 FQNEAQ (reference sequence). CDR3 amino acids: CASSLGGTRDEKLFF. Here the CDR3 DNA reads TGTGCCAGCAGCTTAGGGGGGACGCGCGATGAAAAACTGTTTTTT.

The chain is built from TRBV7-9 and TRBJ2-5, with D hard to call. The germline CDR1 and CDR2 sequences are SEHNR and FQNEAQ (reference sequence). The CDR3 is 13 residues long. V shed 4 bases and J shed 5 bases, with 11 bases lying between them. The CDR3 nucleotides read TGTGCCAGCAGCTACGGGCGAGGCGAGACCCAGTACTTC. Translating it yields CASSYGRGETQYF.

This chain uses TRBV6-2 or TRBV6-3 with TRBJ2-3, with 7 bases identical to TRBD2. V lost 4 bases and J lost 0; bases outside the gene matches: 7. CDR1 is MNHEY and CDR2 is SVGEGT in the germline V gene. This CDR3 contains 16 residues. The CDR3, as DNA: TGTGCCAGCAGTTCCTTTCAGACTAGCAGCACAGATACGCAGTATTTT. It specifies CASSSFQTSSTDTQYF.

This clonotype was detected a few times. The chain has TRBV6-1 and TRBJ1-4; the D is unclear. Germline CDR1 MNHNS, CDR2 SASEGT. V dropped 6 bases and J dropped 6 bases, with 20 bases sitting between them. This CDR3 has 16 amino acids. CDR3 protein: CASRTTSWGLDEKLFF. For the CDR3, the DNA is TGTGCCAGCAGGACTACCAGCTGGGGATTAGATGAAAAACTGTTTTTT.

V and J are TRBV12-3 or TRBV12-4 and TRBJ1-2, with a tentative D call TRBD1 (6 bases). The CDR3 contains 15 residues. V was clipped by 7 bases and J by 3 bases, with 18 bases between them. CDR3 sequence (DNA): TGTGCCAGCACCCCGCGGGGGGGGGCGGACTATGGCTACACCTTC. Protein: CASTPRGGADYGYTF.

The chain carries TRBV11-3 and TRBJ1-1; D not certain. CDR1 and CDR2 from the germline V gene are SGHNT and YENEEA. The CDR3 extends over 15 amino acids. V was trimmed by 2 bases and J by 0 bases, leaving 10 bases between them. The CDR3 DNA sequence: TGTGCCAGCAGCTTAAGTGGCGGGTTGAACACTGAAGCTTTCTTT. It is translated as CASSLSGGLNTEAFF.

V is TRBV29-1 and J is TRBJ2-1; the D gene is possibly TRBD2 (6 bases). V was cut by 1 base and J by 5 bases, with 15 bases left in between. Germline lookup yields CDR1 SQVTM and CDR2 ANQGSEA. This CDR3 spans 15 amino acids. CDR3 amino acids: CSVEAPGLVDNEQFF. CDR3 coding DNA: TGCAGCGTTGAAGCCCCGGGACTCGTCGACAATGAGCAGTTCTTC.

CDR3 amino acids: CASRPAGVINNEQFF. DNA for the CDR3: TGTGCCAGCAGGCCGGCGGGAGTCATCAACAATGAGCAGTTCTTC. The rearrangement joins TRBV11-2 to TRBJ2-1; 7 nucleotides match TRBD2. The germline V gene encodes CDR1 SGHAT and CDR2 FQNNGV. Losses at the gene ends were 6 bases for V and 5 bases for J; bases not matched to a gene: 10. The CDR3 is 15 residues long.